These 20 T cell receptor beta chains originate from one sample sequenced in a study of Ad26.COV2.S vaccination and SARS-CoV-2 variants. TCRdb keeps only in-frame clones here, not all; method: immunoSEQ multiplex PCR. The sample contains hundreds of thousands of clones, roughly 89% of which appear only once. Treatment in this sample: roughly 19 received Ad26.COV2.S at low or high dose, single or two shots; roughly 5 received placebo; per-sample allocation not given. Day 63 following the first vaccine or placebo injection was when the samples were taken. The sample here was peripheral blood, taken in a trial of Ad26.COV2.S vaccine versus placebo. The receptor source for this set is a person aged 18 to 65 who received the Ad26.COV2.S COVID-19 vaccine or a placebo.

The rearrangement links TRBV4-3 to TRBJ1-2; D is ambiguous. Germline lookup yields CDR1 LGHNA and CDR2 YSLEER. The CDR3 sequence is 17 residues long. Trimming took off 0 bases at V and 8 bases at J, with 22 bases between the two ends. The CDR3 region has the DNA TGCGCCAGCAGCCAAGAGGCCTACGTCGCCCCGGCTCGCGGCTACACCTTC. Translation gives CASSQEAYVAPARGYTF.

The gene calls are TRBV5-1 and TRBJ2-2, with TRBD1 matching 10 bases. Germline values: CDR1 SGHRS, CDR2 YFSETQ. The length of the CDR3 is 15 residues. V lost 5 bases to trimming and J lost 3 bases; unmatched junction nucleotides: 4. The CDR3 loop reads CASSPGQGYTGELFF. In DNA, the CDR3 is TGCGCCAGCAGTCCGGGACAGGGGTACACCGGGGAGCTGTTTTTT.

The genes are TRBV19 and TRBJ2-5; D call uncertain. Germline V CDR1 and CDR2: LNHDA, SQIVND (reference sequence). The CDR3 contains 13 residues. Between the trimmed V and J ends, which lost 3 bases and 5 bases, there was a span of 10 bases. The CDR3: CASSMGLGETQYF. In DNA, the CDR3 is TGTGCCAGTAGTATGGGGTTGGGGGAGACCCAGTACTTC. Supplemented by reference TRBV19 and TRBJ2-5, the full variable domain reads DGGITQSPKYLFRKEGQNVTLSCEQNLNHDAMYWYRQDPGQGLRLIYYSQIVNDFQKGDIAEGYSVSREKKESFPLTVTSAQKNPTAFYLCASSMGLGETQYFGPGTRLLVL.

J is TRBJ2-3 and V is TRBV19; TRBD1 matches 9 bases. V shed 3 bases and J 8 bases; nucleotides not matched to a gene: 9. Per the germline V gene, CDR1 is LNHDA and CDR2 is SQIVND (reference sequence). The CDR3 is 15 amino acids. DNA of the CDR3: TGTGCCAGTAGTATTCAGACAGGGGGTAAGGGTACGCAGTATTTT. Translation: CASSIQTGGKGTQYF.

This chain uses TRBV18 with TRBJ1-4; possibly TRBD1 for D (5 bases). Trimming took off 3 bases at V and 1 base at J, with 9 bases between the two ends. CDR3 length equals 15 residues. CDR1 is KGHSH and CDR2 is LQKENI in the germline V gene. The CDR3 protein is CASSPPGITNEKLFF. The CDR3 nucleotides read TGTGCCAGCTCACCTCCAGGGATAACTAATGAAAAACTGTTTTTT.

This clone has just a few counts. The J gene is TRBJ2-3, the V gene TRBV3-1 (or the pseudogene TRBV3-2); TRBD1 might be the D (5 bases). V was clipped by 2 bases and J by 9 bases, with 21 bases between them. CDR1 and CDR2 (germline): LGHDT, YNNKEL (reference sequence). The CDR3 runs 16 residues. CDR3 sequence: CASSQLFKGPKGTQYF. The CDR3 DNA reads as TGTGCCAGCAGCCAACTGTTCAAGGGCCCGAAGGGGACGCAGTATTTT.

The V gene is TRBV9, the J gene TRBJ1-1, with a possible D match to TRBD1 (6 bases). CDR1 is SGDLS and CDR2 is YYNGEE in the germline V gene. V was cut by 0 bases and J by 5 bases, with 14 bases left in between. The length of the CDR3 is 15 residues. CDR3 amino acids: CASSVEPAQGTEAFF. The CDR3 DNA follows: TGTGCCAGCAGCGTAGAACCGGCTCAGGGGACTGAAGCTTTCTTT.

The sample holds one count of this clone. The V call is TRBV2, the J call TRBJ2-7; no clear D gene. V was cut by 4 bases and J by 1 base, with 8 bases left in between. The CDR3 has 13 amino acids. Germline-derived CDR1 and CDR2 are SNHLY and FYNNEI. DNA for the CDR3: TGTGCCAGCAGTGGTATAGAGTCCTACGAGCAGTACGTC. It encodes CASSGIESYEQYV.

This clone was counted a few times. The chain links TRBV4-2 to TRBJ1-2; 7 bases fit TRBD1. V was clipped by 1 base and J by 4 bases; unmatched bases: 6. The CDR3 runs to 15 residues. CDR1 and CDR2 (germline): LGHNA, YNFKEQ. The CDR3 is CASSQGQGFFYGYTF. The CDR3 coding sequence is TGTGCCAGCAGCCAAGGACAGGGCTTCTTCTATGGCTACACCTTC.

The chain recombines TRBV30 with TRBJ1-1, with a tentative D call TRBD1 (6 bases). Germline CDR1 reads GTSNPN; CDR2 reads SVGIG (reference sequence). V shed 8 bases and J shed 3 bases, with 16 bases lying between them. The CDR3 contains 13 residues. CDR3 bases: TGTGCCCGCCAACAGGGAGGTGACACTGAAGCTTTCTTT. Translated: CARQQGGDTEAFF.

This clone was picked up one time. The chain has TRBV19 and TRBJ1-1; tentative D call: TRBD1 (5 bases). Germline lookup yields CDR1 LNHDA and CDR2 SQIVND (reference sequence). CDR3 length: 13 residues. Deletions cut 6 bases from V and 2 bases from J, with 10 bases between. CDR3 nucleotides: TGTGCCAGTAGGGCGGACACAAACACTGAAGCTTTCTTT. Its translation: CASRADTNTEAFF. The variable domain in full, completed from reference TRBV19 and TRBJ1-1, reads DGGITQSPKYLFRKEGQNVTLSCEQNLNHDAMYWYRQDPGQGLRLIYYSQIVNDFQKGDIAEGYSVSREKKESFPLTVTSAQKNPTAFYLCASRADTNTEAFFGQGTRLTVV.

The V and J genes are TRBV30 and TRBJ2-6; D may correspond to TRBD1 or TRBD2 (5 bases each). CDR3 size: 14 residues. Germline CDR1 GTSNPN, CDR2 SVGIG (reference sequence). Trimming pared 3 bases from V and 1 base from J, leaving 7 bases between. CDR3: CAWRGPSGANVLTF. CDR3 DNA: TGTGCCTGGAGGGGACCTTCTGGGGCCAACGTCCTGACTTTC.

The chain carries TRBV27 and TRBJ2-7; 7 bases line up with TRBD1. V lost 5 bases, J lost 2 bases, and 15 bases stayed unmatched. Germline V CDR1 and CDR2: MNHEY, SMNVEV (reference sequence). CDR3 length: 17 amino acids. CDR3 DNA sequence: TGTGCCAGCAGTCTAGGGACAGAACGCTCCATAACCTACGAGCAGTACTTC. This sequence encodes CASSLGTERSITYEQYF.

The chain employs TRBV4-3 and TRBJ1-2; no definite D call. Trimming shortened V by 0 bases and J by 8 bases, and 16 bases separated the two germline ends. CDR1 and CDR2 from the germline V gene are LGHNA and YSLEER. CDR3 size: 15 residues. The DNA of the CDR3 is TGCGCCAGCAGCCAAGATCTTGGCGGGCGGCAGGGCTACACCTTC. This codes for CASSQDLGGRQGYTF.

The chain employs TRBV11-3 and TRBJ2-3, with D perhaps TRBD1 (5 bases). The CDR3 loop spans 13 amino acids. V dropped 8 bases and J dropped 0 bases, with 9 bases sitting between them. CDR1 and CDR2 (germline): SGHNT, YENEEA. The CDR3, as DNA: TGTGCCAGCGGGGCCGAAAGCACAGATACGCAGTATTTT. It yields the protein CASGAESTDTQYF.

The chain employs TRBV7-9 and TRBJ2-1, with 7 bases aligning to TRBD2. This CDR3 has 15 amino acids. Germline loops: CDR1 SEHNR, CDR2 FQNEAQ (reference sequence). CDR3 in amino acids: CALSPSGLLGDEQFF. The CDR3 nucleotides are TGTGCTCTCTCGCCTAGCGGACTTTTGGGTGATGAGCAGTTCTTC. Filled out from reference TRBV7-9 and TRBJ2-1, the complete variable domain reads DTGVSQNPRHKITKRGQNVTFRCDPISEHNRLYWYRQTLGQGPEFLTYFQNEAQLEKSRLLSDRFSAERPKGSFSTLEIQRTEQGDSAMYLCALSPSGLLGDEQFFGPGTRLTVL.

CDR3 in DNA: TGTGCCAGCAGCTCCAGGACAGGTGGACCTGAAGCTTTCTTT. It translates to CASSSRTGGPEAFF. The rearrangement links TRBV7-2 to TRBJ1-1, with 7 nucleotides matching TRBD1. The CDR3 is made up of 14 amino acids. The germline V gene has CDR1 SGHTA and CDR2 FQGNSA. V lost 4 bases, J lost 6 bases, and 8 bases stayed unmatched.

The rearrangement joins TRBV6-5 to TRBJ2-3, with TRBD1 as a possible D gene (5 bases). The CDR3 consists of 15 residues. Germline V gene sequence: CDR1 MNHEY, CDR2 SVGAGI. CDR3 sequence: CASGSGRSYTDTQYF. The CDR3 DNA reads TGTGCTTCAGGGTCAGGGCGGTCCTACACAGATACGCAGTATTTT.

This CDR3 is CASSKAPALYGYTF. The CDR3 DNA is TGTGCCAGCAGCAAAGCCCCGGCCCTCTATGGCTACACCTTC. The chain couples TRBV21-1 to TRBJ1-2. TRBV21-1 is termed a pseudogene. CDR3 length: 14 residues.

This sequence joins TRBV6-2 or TRBV6-3 and TRBJ1-5; 8 bases are shared with TRBD1. The germline V gene encodes CDR1 MNHEY and CDR2 SVGEGT. J was trimmed by 0 bases and V by 2 bases; bases with no gene match: 9. CDR3 length: 18 amino acids. CDR3 bases: TGTGCCAGCAGTTACAGGACCGGGACAGGACGTAGCAATCAGCCCCAGCATTTT. It yields the protein CASSYRTGTGRSNQPQHF.